This T cell receptor (beta chain) was recovered during a study of human T cells and chemical hapten exposure. Study summary: The patient population, which was mostly female, had alopecia areata, totalis or universalis. Findings and caveats of the study: No change in TCRs above 1 in 1000 frequency was produced by DPC sensitization.

Time point here: pre-sensitization, week 0. Sample treatment: therapeutic diphenylcyclopropenone sensitization with weekly scalp DPC. Library preparation tagged each individual cDNA molecule with a unique molecular identifier. TCRdb analysed the RACE reads with MiXCR anew, one entry per CDR3 protein. The sample contains a few hundred thousand distinct CDR3 sequences, about 5.4% of which appear only once. In its sample, this clonotype was seen many times. Its matching antigen is unknown. The receptor's source is a woman between 18 and 30 years old with alopecia areata. Some clones in this sample may be carry-over from other donors' samples. The sample in question was whole blood, obtained in connection with sensitization to the hapten diphenylcyclopropenone (DPC).

The CDR3 is CASRETPGTGKETQYF. CDR3 coding DNA: TGTGCCAGCAGAGAAACTCCCGGGACAGGGAAAGAGACCCAGTACTTC. The rearrangement links TRBV28 to TRBJ2-5; TRBD1 aligns across 9 bases. The V gene end was trimmed by 6 bases and the J gene end by 3 bases; junction bases not matched to a gene: 11. The CDR3 is 16 residues long. The germline CDR1 and CDR2 sequences are MDHEN and SYDVKM.